The 10 T cell receptor beta chains reported below all come from one sample, sequenced in a study of blood T cell repertoires in COVID-19. Here immunoSEQ multiplex PCR was the method, and the copy in TCRdb shows in-frame clones only, minus some. This sample has about 36,000 clones; 90% occur once, and the top ten carry around 4.8%. The specimen was peripheral blood. Receptors were obtained from a human donor in a cohort sampled during active COVID-19.

This chain uses TRBV5-4 with TRBJ2-5; D is perhaps TRBD2 (5 bases). The CDR3 has 15 amino acids. Trimming removed 1 base at V and 0 bases at J, with 10 bases between. From germline, CDR1 is SGHNT and CDR2 YYREEE (reference sequence). CDR3 region: CASSLWSGDQETQYF. In DNA, the CDR3 is TGTGCCAGCAGCTTGTGGTCCGGGGACCAAGAGACCCAGTACTTC.

This rearrangement joins TRBV12-3 or TRBV12-4 to TRBJ1-3; D possibly corresponds to TRBD1 (5 bases). The CDR3 has 13 residues. Trimming removed 2 bases from V and 3 bases from J, with 5 bases in between. CDR3 coding DNA: TGTGCCAGCAGTTTACAGGGTGGAAACACCATATATTTT. Amino acids: CASSLQGGNTIYF.

The genes are TRBV5-1 and TRBJ2-6; D uncertain. The CDR3 is 15 residues long. V was pared by 3 bases and J by 0 bases, with 7 bases between. Germline V gene sequence: CDR1 SGHRS, CDR2 YFSETQ. In DNA, the CDR3 is TGCGCCAGCAGCTCCAGGTTCTCTGGGGCCAACGTCCTGACTTTC. As protein: CASSSRFSGANVLTF.

The chain carries TRBV10-2 and TRBJ2-1; 12 bases line up with TRBD2. Trimming removed 9 bases from V and 0 bases from J; junction bases left unmatched: 3. The CDR3 is 15 residues long. The germline CDR1 and CDR2 sequences are WSHSY and SAAADI. The DNA of the CDR3 is TGCGCCAGTTCTAGCGGGAGGGGCTCCTACAATGAGCAGTTCTTC. Its protein product is CASSSGRGSYNEQFF.

The V call is TRBV5-4, the J call TRBJ2-7; 13 bases line up with TRBD2. Germline V CDR1 and CDR2: SGHNT, YYREEE (reference sequence). J gave up 6 bases and V 4 bases, and 10 bases lay outside the gene matches. The CDR3 runs to 16 residues. In nucleotides, the CDR3 is TGTGCCAGCAGCCAAAGGACTAGCGGGAGTGGTGGCGAGCAGTACTTC. It translates to CASSQRTSGSGGEQYF.

Here the CDR3 DNA reads TGCGCCAGCAGCCCGGGACTAGCGGGGACAGATACGCAGTATTTT. It is translated as CASSPGLAGTDTQYF. This chain joins TRBV5-1 and TRBJ2-3; 13 nucleotides line up with TRBD2. Germline values: CDR1 SGHRS, CDR2 YFSETQ. The CDR3 length is 15 residues. V shed 4 bases, J shed 3 bases, and the junction held 2 bases outside the gene matches.

This chain connects TRBV6-5 to TRBJ1-6; 9 nucleotides align to TRBD1. V shed 8 bases and J 12 bases; nucleotides not matched to a gene: 5. Per the germline V gene, CDR1 is MNHEY and CDR2 is SVGAGI. CDR3 length equals 12 residues. This chain's CDR3 is CASGTGLLPLHF. The CDR3 region has the DNA TGTGCCAGCGGGACAGGGCTATTACCCCTCCACTTT.

V is TRBV11-2 and J is TRBJ2-5, with TRBD1 matching over 7 bases. Germline CDR1 and CDR2: SGHAT and FQNNGV. The trim removed 5 bases at V and 1 base at J, leaving 7 bases unmatched. The CDR3 runs 15 residues. The CDR3 sequence is CASSDRVTTQETQYF. The CDR3 bases are TGTGCCAGCAGCGACAGGGTGACCACCCAAGAGACCCAGTACTTC.

J is TRBJ2-5 and V is TRBV7-2; 11 bases are a match to TRBD2. Germline V gives CDR1 SGHTA, CDR2 FQGNSA. The length of the CDR3 is 15 residues. V dropped 4 bases and J dropped 4; count of bases not matched to a gene: 5. This CDR3 reads CASSSLAGGGETQYF. The DNA of the CDR3 is TGTGCCAGCAGCTCCTTAGCGGGAGGGGGAGAGACCCAGTACTTC.

A single count supports this clone. A read error is likely, as this CDR3 ends without the conserved phenylalanine or tryptophan. The chain carries TRBV30 and TRBJ2-7; 10 nucleotides agree with TRBD1. The germline V gene has CDR1 GTSNPN and CDR2 SVGIG (reference sequence). The J segment lost 3 bases and the V segment lost 8 bases, leaving 4 bases of the junction unmatched. This CDR3 contains 12 residues. CDR3 coding DNA: TGTGCCGCCAGGACAGGGGGCTACGAGCAGTACCTC. Its translation is CAARTGGYEQYL.